One sample yielded the 2 T cell receptor beta chains listed below, sequenced in a study of blood T cell repertoires in COVID-19. TCRdb keeps only in-frame clones here, not all; method: immunoSEQ multiplex PCR. The sample has approximately 230,000 clones; around 80% are singletons. Material for sequencing was peripheral blood. The receptors originated from a woman aged 40 to 50 with active or convalescent COVID-19.

Points on this clone: In the same sample, other DNA sequences code for this CDR3. The chain's CDR3 is CAISGGQGNNYGYTF. The CDR3 DNA sequence: TGTGCCATCAGCGGGGGACAGGGGAATAACTATGGCTACACCTTC. The chain is built from TRBV10-3 and TRBJ1-2; 10 nucleotides line up with TRBD1. Trimming at V came to 6 bases and at J to 1 base, leaving 5 bases not matched to a gene. The CDR3 sequence is 15 residues long. Germline CDR1 reads ENHRY; CDR2 reads SYGVKD.

V gene TRBV2 combines with J gene TRBJ1-5, with TRBD1 identical over 7 bases. V trimming: 6 bases; J trimming: 0 bases; junction bases outside the gene matches: 2. Germline V gene lookup returns CDR1 SNHLY and CDR2 FYNNEI. There are 14 residues in the CDR3. The CDR3 reads CASSGTASNQPQHF. Written as DNA, the CDR3 is TGTGCCAGCAGCGGGACAGCTAGCAATCAGCCCCAGCATTTT. Full variable domain (missing parts from reference TRBV2 and TRBJ1-5): EPEVTQTPSHQVTQMGQEVILRCVPISNHLYFYWYRQILGQKVEFLVSFYNNEISEKSEIFDDQFSVERPDGSNFTLKIRSTKLEDSAMYFCASSGTASNQPQHFGDGTRLSIL.